This T cell receptor (beta chain) was obtained from a study of PD-L1 blockade in urothelial cancer. Turning to the study itself: Analysis of blood occurred 3 weeks (second dose) and 6 weeks after treatment start.

Study-wide results and limits: Durable-benefit patients expanded tumor-associated blood clones more at 3 weeks. Survival was better when pretreatment blood TCR clonality fell below the median.

The time point: peripheral blood 6 weeks after treatment start. A total of 1 to 8 samples per patient were collected pretreatment and on-treatment. Libraries were prepared by immunoSEQ multiplex PCR; TCRdb keeps only in-frame clonotypes and omits some of them. The data contain 80,000 to 95,000 clones, roughly 85% of them seen just once; the ten biggest clones take up around 7.7%. This CDR3 has 14 amino acids. V was cut by 2 bases and J by 6 bases, with 10 bases left in between. Germline lookup yields CDR1 SNHLY and CDR2 FYNNEI. This clone has only a few counts. The target antigen is unknown. The receptor's source is an older man with urothelial cancer. The rearrangement uses TRBV2 and TRBJ2-2; D might be TRBD1 (5 bases). The sequencing here drew on PBMCs, taken around atezolizumab (anti-PD-L1) treatment. The DNA for the CDR3 is TGTGCCAGCAGTGAAAGCAGGGTCCCCGGGGAGCTGTTTTTT. Translating gives CASSESRVPGELFF.